These T cell receptor beta chains were read from a single sample in a study of a mutant IDH1 vaccine in newly diagnosed glioma. Only in-frame clones appear in the TCRdb table, and some are missing; sequencing was by immunoSEQ multiplex PCR. Here the sample spans roughly 69,000 clones, more than 85% being singletons. Their antigens are not known. Sequenced material: PBMCs, taken from a glioma patient whose treatment included an IDH1 peptide vaccine. The receptors were sampled from a man in his thirties or forties with glioma. CDR3s include the opening cysteine and the closing phenylalanine or tryptophan. The D gene is left open where the match is weak. Not all rows give a size; the values are once, few, many and, for expanded clones, a class.

D gene | clone size | J gene | V gene | CDR3 DNA | CDR3 protein
NA | NA | TRBJ1-4 | TRBV6-4 | TGTGCCAGCACGGGGAGGGACCCCGAAAAACTGTTTTTT | CASTGRDPEKLFF
NA | once | TRBJ1-1 | TRBV5-6 | TGTGCCAGCAGCCGAGGACGGCCGAACACTGAAGCTTTCTTT | CASSRGRPNTEAFF
TRBD2 | NA | TRBJ2-3 | TRBV5-1 | TGCGCCAGCAGCCTACTACCTCCAGCGGGAGGGGCAGATACGCAGTATTTT | CASSLLPPAGGADTQYF
NA | NA | TRBJ1-2 | TRBV9 | TGTGCCAGCAGCCTAACCGGGACGCCCAATGGCTACACCTTC | CASSLTGTPNGYTF
NA | NA | TRBJ2-6 | TRBV19 | TGTGCCAGTAAAGGCAGGGGCAGCTCTGGGGCCAACGTCCTGACTTTC | CASKGRGSSGANVLTF
NA | NA | TRBJ1-6 | TRBV28 | TGTGCCAGCAGTTTAAGCATTCTTCGGTCCTATAATTCACCCCTCCACTTT | CASSLSILRSYNSPLHF
NA | few | TRBJ1-1 | TRBV6-6 | TGTGCCAGCACGGGGGAGGGGTTTGAAGCTTTCTTT | CASTGEGFEAFF
NA | NA | TRBJ2-7 | TRBV10-3 | TGTGCCATCGCTCAGGAGGGGGGGGCTAGCGAGCAGTACTTC | CAIAQEGGASEQYF
NA | NA | TRBJ1-2 | TRBV28 | TGTGCCAGCAGCGGGCCGGGACAATTGAATGGCTACACCTTC | CASSGPGQLNGYTF
TRBD1 | few | TRBJ1-2 | TRBV27 | TGTGCCAGCAGGACTGGGACAGACAGTAACTATGGCTACACCTTC | CASRTGTDSNYGYTF
NA | NA | TRBJ2-2 | TRBV27 | TGTGCCAGCAGTCTTCTCTACACTCTAGGAGGCACCGGGGAGCTGTTTTTT | CASSLLYTLGGTGELFF
NA | NA | TRBJ1-5 | TRBV30 | TGTGCCTGGAGTGGGGTGTCCAGTCAGCCCCAGCATTTT | CAWSGVSSQPQHF
NA | NA | TRBJ2-1 | TRBV27 | TGTGCCAGCAGTTCTCGGGGGCCCTACAATGAGCAGTTCTTC | CASSSRGPYNEQFF
NA | NA | TRBJ1-2 | TRBV7-2 | TGTGCCAGCAGCTTAGCGTGGGACACACATGGCTACACCTTC | CASSLAWDTHGYTF
NA | once | TRBJ2-1 | TRBV2 | TGTGCCAGCGAAGGGAGGAGTAGGGTCTTC | CASEGRSRVF
NA | NA | TRBJ1-2 | TRBV27 | TGTGCCAGCAGTTCCTCCCAGTATCCTTATGGCTACACCTTC | CASSSSQYPYGYTF
NA | NA | TRBJ2-2 | TRBV5-1 | TGCGCCAGCAAAATGTCAGACACCACCGGGGAGCTGTTTTTT | CASKMSDTTGELFF
TRBD1 | NA | TRBJ1-1 | TRBV7-9 | TGTGCCAGCAGCTTATCGGGACAGGGCCCCACTGAAGCTTTCTTT | CASSLSGQGPTEAFF
TRBD1 | NA | TRBJ1-1 | TRBV14 | TGTGCCAGCAGCCAAGGGACAGGGCGGGTCACTGAAGCTTTCTTT | CASSQGTGRVTEAFF
NA | NA | TRBJ2-3 | TRBV5-8 | TGTGCCAGCAGCTTGGTTCACATCGGGGGCCCTGCCACAGATACGCAGTATTTT | CASSLVHIGGPATDTQYF
TRBD1 | NA | TRBJ2-5 | TRBV5-4 | TGTGCCAGCAGCCGCACAGGGGCGAGGGAGACCCAGTACTTC | CASSRTGARETQYF